This entry concerns a single T cell receptor beta chain. What antigen it recognizes has not been identified. Because the CDR3 is missing its conserved closing phenylalanine or tryptophan, this is likely a read error. The DNA is left out, because the CDR3 cannot be placed on it with certainty; the CDR3 is given as TCRdb lists it. The sample is drawn from a study of T cells in Graves' hyperthyroidism and ophthalmopathy (dated by TCRdb to the late 2010s). Background on the whole study: To identify distinguishing TCR V-J signatures, a discovery cohort of around 100 patients was used, comprising fewer than 45 with Graves' ophthalmopathy and 57 with stable Graves' hyperthyroidism. An independent validation cohort of under 20 hyperthyroidism patients and about 15 patients who later progressed to ophthalmopathy tested prospective prediction of ophthalmopathy. For training and testing, the approximately 92 patients in the discovery cohort were randomly divided in a 7:3 ratio. Thyroid tissue and blood T-cell repertoires from roughly 6 Graves' hyperthyroidism patients were also compared in the study. After blood sampling, hyperthyroidism patients were treated with methimazole at a starting dose of 30 mg daily, and ophthalmopathy patients were treated with high-dose intravenous methylprednisolone. According to the paper, TCR Vbeta CDR3 sequencing was carried out on around 140 peripheral blood samples, which came from more than 40 ophthalmopathy, around 74 hyperthyroidism and approximately 17 progressor patients. The paper's findings and limits, for the study overall: In validation, progression to ophthalmopathy was predicted by the model with roughly 69% sensitivity and under 85% specificity, a median of around 6.5 months before onset. Sample size was not statistically predetermined, and investigators were not blinded to group allocation. Ophthalmopathy was separated from stable hyperthyroidism by a 13 V-J signature model, with 87.88% sensitivity and roughly 81% specificity obtained in cross-validation and 80%/75% obtained in testing. Most expanded thyroid clonotypes (frequency above 0.001) were also found in blood, which suggests that blood repertoires may mirror thyroid immune responses.

A patient counted as having stable Graves' hyperthyroidism if no progression to ophthalmopathy occurred over 18 months of follow-up. Hyperthyroidism patients were aged 18 to 65 years and newly diagnosed, with disease duration of less than 2 months. Patients with uncontrolled infections, other autoimmune diseases, pregnancy or lactation were excluded. Diagnoses were based on clinical symptoms, serum thyroxine and TRAb, thyroid ultrasound and orbital computed tomography. Total RNA was extracted using Trizol reagent, and RNA quality was assessed on an Agilent 2100 Bioanalyzer. The TCR beta CDR3 regions were amplified from RNA transcripts. For the first round of RT-PCR on the TCR CDR3, the HTBI primer set was used together with the Qiagen OneStep RT-PCR kit. Libraries were constructed in a second round of multiplex PCR, after which size selection and purification were performed. Libraries were sequenced paired-end with 100 bp reads on an Illumina HiSeq2000. In the original analysis: Raw data were processed with SOAPnuke, discarding reads with adapters, uncalled bases, mean Phred below 15, or no exact constant-primer or identifier match. High-quality paired reads were merged with COPE v1.2.5, and unique nucleotide sequences were defined as clonotypes. MiTCR v1.1 was used to align clonotypes to the IMGT TRBV, TRBD and TRBJ reference segments. Analysis was restricted to V-J combinations with a frequency above 0.0001, which covered over 98% of repertoires. A TCS score was defined as the ratio between F50 (clonal expansion) and ExV (chaos), using BLOSUM62-based TCRdist between CDR3 peptides within each V-J. Welch's t-statistics and random forest reduced several hundred V-J features to around 14, which were used in a naive Bayes classifier (R e1071). The similarity between thyroid and blood repertoires was quantified using the Morisita-Horn index. The raw public data were reprocessed by TCRdb itself: fastp quality trimming at Q25, MiXCR clonotype calling, in-frame beta chains only. Each CDR3 protein gets just one entry, which takes the most common genes and DNA from the rows behind it. The authors' filters were not applied to this entry. This sample lists a few hundred thousand distinct CDR3 sequences; about 43% were detected once. The ten most abundant clones make up roughly 7.7% of the sample.

The CDR3 region is 9 residues in length, termini included. CDR1 and CDR2 are read off the germline V gene as ENHRY and SYGVKD. The sample was peripheral blood or thyroid tissue (not recorded which). The receptor's source is a woman between 18 and 29 years old with Graves' hyperthyroidism. The chain couples TRBV10-3 to TRBJ2-5; the table's D call of TRBD2 was not tested on the DNA. The CDR3 in this case is CAISGPGTS.